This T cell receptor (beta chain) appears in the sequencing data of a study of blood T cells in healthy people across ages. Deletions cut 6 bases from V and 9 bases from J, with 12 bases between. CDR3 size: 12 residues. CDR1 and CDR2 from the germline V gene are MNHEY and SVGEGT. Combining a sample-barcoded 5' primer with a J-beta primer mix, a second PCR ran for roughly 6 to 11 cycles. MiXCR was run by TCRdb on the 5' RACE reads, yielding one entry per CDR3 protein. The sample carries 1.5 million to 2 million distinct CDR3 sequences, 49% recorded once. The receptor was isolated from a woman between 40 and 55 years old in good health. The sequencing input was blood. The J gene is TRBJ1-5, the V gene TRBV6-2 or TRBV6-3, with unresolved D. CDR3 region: CASSSVAWPQHF. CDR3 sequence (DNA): TGTGCCAGCAGCTCAGTTGCTTGGCCCCAGCATTTT.